This TCR beta chain was identified in a study of CD8 T cells in ankylosing spondylitis. A single record per CDR3 protein comes from TCRdb applying MiXCR to the 5' RACE reads. The table shows a few hundred thousand distinct CDR3 sequences, with 15% to 20% occurring only once. Looked up from germline, CDR1 is DFQATT and CDR2 is SNEGSKA (reference sequence). The V end was cut by 0 bases, the J end by 1 base, with 15 bases between. The CDR3 is 16 residues long. Findings and caveats of the study: Disease-linked clones bore a CD8+ phenotype, appearing relatively rarely in peripheral blood. Disease-linked clones were reportedly significantly enriched in matched ankylosing spondylitis synovial fluid.

Concerning this clonotype: The antigen is unknown.

This receptor was identified in a male donor with ankylosing spondylitis or in good health (not recorded which). This sequence joins TRBV20-1 and TRBJ1-1; D might be TRBD1 (5 bases). Sequenced input: blood, either unsorted or a sorted T cell fraction (not recorded which). The CDR3 region has the DNA TGCAGTGCTAGAGATATGGGGGAGGGGACGAACACTGAAGCTTTCTTT. Its translation: CSARDMGEGTNTEAFF.